The rows below give T cell receptor beta chains drawn from one sample of a study of blood T cell repertoires in COVID-19. The protocol was immunoSEQ multiplex PCR, while the TCRdb copy is restricted to in-frame clones and leaves out a portion. The sample lists about 40,000 clones, around 93% occurring once. Sequencing was carried out using peripheral blood. The receptors originated from a woman aged 25 to 39 in a cohort sampled during active COVID-19. Both conserved end residues are part of each CDR3. D genes are given only for firm matches. Clone sizes are given selectively: once, few, many, or a class where the clone is expanded.

cdr3_nt	cdr3_aa	v_call	j_call	d_call	clone_size
TGTGCCAGCAGCTCTAGACTAGCGGGAGGGTCGACAGATACGCAGTATTTT	CASSSRLAGGSTDTQYF	TRBV7-2	TRBJ2-3	TRBD2	-
TGTGCCTGGAGTGTGATACAGGGGAATGGCTACACCTTC	CAWSVIQGNGYTF	TRBV30	TRBJ1-2	TRBD1	-
TGTGCCAGCAGCTTAGGCCGGACAGGGGCCTCCGAAGAGACCCAGTACTTC	CASSLGRTGASEETQYF	TRBV7-9	TRBJ2-5	TRBD1	-
TGTGCCAGCAGCTTAGACAGGGACGACCTCCCCCGGCAGTTCTTC	CASSLDRDDLPRQFF	TRBV7-6	TRBJ2-1	-	-
TGTGCCAGCACTTACAGGGACTATGGCTACACCTTC	CASTYRDYGYTF	TRBV27	TRBJ1-2	-	-
TGTGCCAGCACTTCGATAGACAGGGTAGGCGAGCAGTACTTC	CASTSIDRVGEQYF	TRBV28	TRBJ2-7	TRBD1	-
TGTGCCAGCAGCTCGGGACAGGGGGCCGGAAACACCATATATTTT	CASSSGQGAGNTIYF	TRBV7-9	TRBJ1-3	TRBD1	-
TGTGCCAGCAGCTTAGGCCAGTATAGCAATCAGCCCCAGCATTTT	CASSLGQYSNQPQHF	TRBV7-9	TRBJ1-5	-	medium-sized
TGTGCCAGCAGCCTAGTCGCGAGTGGGAGTATTGTGACAGATACGCAGTATTTT	CASSLVASGSIVTDTQYF	TRBV7-2	TRBJ2-3	-	-
TGTGCCAGCTCACGTCTCCCGGGACTAGCGGGAGGGATCTCCACCGGGGAGCTGTTTTTT	CASSRLPGLAGGISTGELFF	TRBV18	TRBJ2-2	TRBD2	-
TGTGCCAAACAGGGAAGCTCCTATAATTCACCCCTCCACTTT	CAKQGSSYNSPLHF	TRBV19	TRBJ1-6	-	-
TGTGCCAGCAGCTACGGGACAGCGACCGAGCAGTACTTC	CASSYGTATEQYF	TRBV5-4	TRBJ2-7	TRBD1	-
TGTGCCAGCAGTTGGAAAGACGGGACCGGGGAGCTGTTTTTT	CASSWKDGTGELFF	TRBV28	TRBJ2-2	-	-
TGTGCCTGGAGTACCCCCCGGGACTTCAACTCTGGGGCCAACGTCCTGACTTTC	CAWSTPRDFNSGANVLTF	TRBV30	TRBJ2-6	-	-
TGTGCCAGCAGTCCCGGAACTAGCGGATTGAATGAGCAGTTCTTC	CASSPGTSGLNEQFF	TRBV27	TRBJ2-1	TRBD2	-
TGCGCCAGCAGCACCCAGACAGGGCTCACTGAAGCTTTCTTT	CASSTQTGLTEAFF	TRBV5-1	TRBJ1-1	TRBD1	few
TGTGCCAGCAGCTTAAGGACAGGGATCGGCGTACCCAAACCCCAAGAGACCCAGTACTTC	CASSLRTGIGVPKPQETQYF	TRBV7-6	TRBJ2-5	TRBD1	-
TGCGCCAGCAGCCAAGATTGGCAGGGAAGCCGCAATCAGCCCCAGCATTTT	CASSQDWQGSRNQPQHF	TRBV4-3	TRBJ1-5	-	-
TGCGCCAGCAGCCCCGGGGACAGGTTTTACTATGGCTACACCTTC	CASSPGDRFYYGYTF	TRBV5-1	TRBJ1-2	TRBD1	-
TGTGCCAGCAGCATTAGGACAGGGATAAGCACCGGGGAGCTGTTTTTT	CASSIRTGISTGELFF	TRBV11-3	TRBJ2-2	TRBD1	once
TGCAGCGTTGGGACTAGCGGCTCCTACAATGAGCAGTTCTTC	CSVGTSGSYNEQFF	TRBV29-1	TRBJ2-1	TRBD2	-
TGTGCCAGCAGCTTACCCACGGGACAGTCGAACTACGAGCAGTACTTC	CASSLPTGQSNYEQYF	TRBV11-3	TRBJ2-7	TRBD1	-
TGTGCCAGCAGTCCCCCAAACACCGGGGAGCTGTTTTTT	CASSPPNTGELFF	TRBV6-6	TRBJ2-2	-	-
TGCAGTGCTCCCTCCCGTTACGAGCAGTACTTC	CSAPSRYEQYF	TRBV20-1	TRBJ2-7	-	-
TGTGCCAGCAGCCATGGACTAGCGGGAGGAACTTACAATGAGCAGTTCTTC	CASSHGLAGGTYNEQFF	TRBV4-2	TRBJ2-1	TRBD2	-
TGTGCCATCAGTAGACTAGCGGGAATCGATGAGCAGTTCTTC	CAISRLAGIDEQFF	TRBV10-3	TRBJ2-1	TRBD2	-
TGTGCCAGCAGTCAGGGGGTTAGTCAGCCCCAGCATTTT	CASSQGVSQPQHF	TRBV6-2/TRBV6-3	TRBJ1-5	TRBD1	once
TGCAGCGCCTCAGGGGTCACTGAAGCTTTCTTT	CSASGVTEAFF	TRBV29-1	TRBJ1-1	-	-
TGTGCCAGTAGAGACAGGGGAGCGTCACCCCTCCACTTT	CASRDRGASPLHF	TRBV19	TRBJ1-6	TRBD1	-
TGTGCCAGCTCACCTGGGCGGGAGGTGGCCTACAATGAGCAGTTCTTC	CASSPGREVAYNEQFF	TRBV18	TRBJ2-1	TRBD2	-
TGTGCCAGCAAACTCACCTCAGGGGCCCAGCCCCAGCATTTT	CASKLTSGAQPQHF	TRBV6-6	TRBJ1-5	-	-
TGTGCCAGCAGTCCATTGCTAGACGGAGCCGTTTTT	CASSPLLDGAVF	TRBV12-3/TRBV12-4	TRBJ1-5	-	-
TGTGCCAGCTCACCCGTATCCGGACAGGGTGTCTATGGCTACACCTTC	CASSPVSGQGVYGYTF	TRBV18	TRBJ1-2	TRBD1	-
TGTGCCAGCAGTTTCGGTGAGACCCAGTACTTC	CASSFGETQYF	TRBV12-3/TRBV12-4	TRBJ2-5	-	-
TGTGCCATCAGTAACTTACCGGGACAGAGGGCCGGATCACCCCTCCACTTT	CAISNLPGQRAGSPLHF	TRBV10-3	TRBJ1-6	TRBD1	-
TGCGCCAGCAGCCAAGATCCTAGCGGGAGGGGACTCACAGATACGCAGTATTTT	CASSQDPSGRGLTDTQYF	TRBV4-3	TRBJ2-3	TRBD2	-
TGTGCCAGCAGCCAAGGGAGCTCTGGAAACACCATATATTTT	CASSQGSSGNTIYF	TRBV7-3	TRBJ1-3	-	few
TGCAGTGCCCGGGACAGTTACGAGCAGTACTTC	CSARDSYEQYF	TRBV20-1	TRBJ2-7	TRBD1	-
TGTGCCAGCAGCCAAAAGACAGGGGCCACTGGGGCCAACGTCCTGACTTTC	CASSQKTGATGANVLTF	TRBV3-1/TRBV3-2	TRBJ2-6	TRBD1	-
TGTGCCAGCAGTGCCAGTCAGGGCTACACTGAAGCTTTCTTT	CASSASQGYTEAFF	TRBV2	TRBJ1-1	-	few
TGTGCCAGCAGTCGCAGGGCGTCCTACGAGCAGTACTTC	CASSRRASYEQYF	TRBV27	TRBJ2-7	-	-
TGTGCCAGCTCAGCCCCCGGACAGGGGGGTTCACCCCTCCACTTT	CASSAPGQGGSPLHF	TRBV18	TRBJ1-6	TRBD1	-
TGTGCCAGCAGTGCCCGGGGGAATTCACCCCTCCACTTT	CASSARGNSPLHF	TRBV6-4	TRBJ1-6	-	-
TGCAGCGTTGGCAAGGGGCTCGAGCAGTACTTC	CSVGKGLEQYF	TRBV29-1	TRBJ2-7	-	-
TGTGCCAGCAGTCCACCCGGGACAGGGGCTTATGGCTACACCTTC	CASSPPGTGAYGYTF	TRBV28	TRBJ1-2	TRBD1	-
TGCGCCAGCAGCTTGGAGGGGCCTTTTTGGAACACCGGGGAGCTGTTTTTT	CASSLEGPFWNTGELFF	TRBV5-1	TRBJ2-2	-	-
TGTGCCAGCAGCGCCCACGTATCAGCTGAAGCTTTCTTT	CASSAHVSAEAFF	TRBV11-3	TRBJ1-1	-	-
TGTGCCAGCAGTTTTGACAGGGCGTTCGGGCAGTACTTC	CASSFDRAFGQYF	TRBV7-2	TRBJ2-7	TRBD1	-
TGTGCCAGCAGCCGTGCAGTCGATAATTCACCCCTCCACTTT	CASSRAVDNSPLHF	TRBV7-9	TRBJ1-6	-	few
TGTGCTAGCAGCTTAGCCGACAGGCCCTACGAGCAGTACTTC	CASSLADRPYEQYF	TRBV7-7	TRBJ2-7	-	-
TGCGCCAGCAGCACCGACAGGTCCACCGGGGAGCTGTTTTTT	CASSTDRSTGELFF	TRBV5-1	TRBJ2-2	-	-
TGTGCCAGCAGCCCTTCAGGGGAAAGGACGCAGTATTTT	CASSPSGERTQYF	TRBV28	TRBJ2-3	-	-
TGTGCCAGCAGCTTAAGGGGACAGTCGTATACATTGGACTATGGCTACACCTTC	CASSLRGQSYTLDYGYTF	TRBV7-2	TRBJ1-2	TRBD1	-
TGTGCCAGCAGTTACGAGCGGTGGACAGATACGCAGTATTTT	CASSYERWTDTQYF	TRBV6-5	TRBJ2-3	-	-
TGTGCCAGCACCTCCGGGACTAACTCCTACGAGCAGTACTTC	CASTSGTNSYEQYF	TRBV7-9	TRBJ2-7	TRBD2	-
TGTTCAATCCGGACTGACTTCTCCTACGAGCAGTACTTC	CSIRTDFSYEQYF	TRBV7-9	TRBJ2-7	-	-
TGTGCCAGCAGTTCCCCGACTAGCGGGAGTAACAATGAGCAGTTCTTC	CASSSPTSGSNNEQFF	TRBV28	TRBJ2-1	TRBD2	once
TGTGCCAGCAGACAGGGACAGGGGGTTGACGAGCAGTACTTC	CASRQGQGVDEQYF	TRBV2	TRBJ2-7	TRBD1	-
TGCGCCAGCAGCCAAGACAGCGCTACGAACACCGGGGAGCTGTTTTTT	CASSQDSATNTGELFF	TRBV4-3	TRBJ2-2	-	-
TGCGCCAGCAAAGTCTTCGCAGGGGCCTACGAGCAGTACTTC	CASKVFAGAYEQYF	TRBV5-1	TRBJ2-7	-	-